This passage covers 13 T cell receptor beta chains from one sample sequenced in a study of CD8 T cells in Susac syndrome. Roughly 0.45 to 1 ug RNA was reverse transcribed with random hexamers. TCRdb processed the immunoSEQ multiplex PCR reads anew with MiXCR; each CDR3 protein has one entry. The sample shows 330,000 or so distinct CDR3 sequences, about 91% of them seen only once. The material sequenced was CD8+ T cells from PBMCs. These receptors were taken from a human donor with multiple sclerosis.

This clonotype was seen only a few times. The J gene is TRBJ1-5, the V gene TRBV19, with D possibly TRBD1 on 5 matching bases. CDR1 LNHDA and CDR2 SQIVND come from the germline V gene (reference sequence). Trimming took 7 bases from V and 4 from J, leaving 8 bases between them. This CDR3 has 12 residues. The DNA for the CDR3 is TGTGCCAGTACTCAGGGAAATCAGCCCCAGCATTTT. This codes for CASTQGNQPQHF.

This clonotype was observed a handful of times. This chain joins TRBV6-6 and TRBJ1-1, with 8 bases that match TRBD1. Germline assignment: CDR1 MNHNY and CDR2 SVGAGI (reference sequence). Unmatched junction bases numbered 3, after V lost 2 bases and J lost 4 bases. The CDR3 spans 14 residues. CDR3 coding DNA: TGTGCCAGCAGTTACGCGGACAGGGCCACTGAAGCTTTCTTT. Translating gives CASSYADRATEAFF.

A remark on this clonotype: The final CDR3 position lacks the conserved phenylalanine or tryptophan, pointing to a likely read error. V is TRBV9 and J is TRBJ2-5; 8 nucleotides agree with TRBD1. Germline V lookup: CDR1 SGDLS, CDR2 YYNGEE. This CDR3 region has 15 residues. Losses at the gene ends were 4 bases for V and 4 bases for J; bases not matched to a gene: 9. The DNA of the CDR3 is TGTGCCAGCAGCTCCCCCATCAGGGGGCGAGAGACCCAGTACCTC. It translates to CASSSPIRGRETQYL.

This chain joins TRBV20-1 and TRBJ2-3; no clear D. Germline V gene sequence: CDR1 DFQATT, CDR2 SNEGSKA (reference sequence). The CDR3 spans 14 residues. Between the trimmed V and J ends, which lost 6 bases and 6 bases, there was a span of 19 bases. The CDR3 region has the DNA TGCAGTGCACCTGGGCCCAACGCATTGGATACGCAGTATTTT. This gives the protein CSAPGPNALDTQYF.

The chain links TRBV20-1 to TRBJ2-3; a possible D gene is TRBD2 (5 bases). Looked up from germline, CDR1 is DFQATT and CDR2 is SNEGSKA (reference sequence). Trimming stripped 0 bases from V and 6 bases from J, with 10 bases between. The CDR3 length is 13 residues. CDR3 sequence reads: CSAREWERDTQYF. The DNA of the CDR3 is TGCAGTGCTAGAGAATGGGAGAGGGATACGCAGTATTTT.

The CDR3, as DNA: TGTGCCAGCAGCACCGGACCCCTTGACGGGACAGATACGCAGTATTTT. Encoded protein: CASSTGPLDGTDTQYF. The chain joins TRBV7-9 to TRBJ2-3; D unclear. With 5 bases removed from V and 3 bases from J, the gap between germline ends came to 18 bases. Germline values: CDR1 SEHNR, CDR2 FQNEAQ (reference sequence). There are 16 residues in the CDR3.

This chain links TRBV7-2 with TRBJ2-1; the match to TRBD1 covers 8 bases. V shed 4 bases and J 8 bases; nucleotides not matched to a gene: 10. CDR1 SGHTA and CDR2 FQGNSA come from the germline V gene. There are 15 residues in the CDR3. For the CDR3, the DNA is TGTGCCAGCAGCTCGATGACAGGGGTTTACGATGAGCAGTTCTTC. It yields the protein CASSSMTGVYDEQFF. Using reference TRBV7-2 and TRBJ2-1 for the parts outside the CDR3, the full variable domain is GAGVSQSPSNKVTEKGKDVELRCDPISGHTALYWYRQSLGQGLEFLIYFQGNSAPDKSGLPSDRFSAERTGGSVSTLTIQRTQQEDSAVYLCASSSMTGVYDEQFFGPGTRLTVL.

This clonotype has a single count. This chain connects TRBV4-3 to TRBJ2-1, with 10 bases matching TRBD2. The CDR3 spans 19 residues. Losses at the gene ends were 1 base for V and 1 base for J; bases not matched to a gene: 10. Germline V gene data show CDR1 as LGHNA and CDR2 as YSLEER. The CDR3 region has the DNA TGCGCCAGCAGCCAAGGGTTGGAAGCGGGGGGGCCATCCTACAATGAGCAGTTCTTC. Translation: CASSQGLEAGGPSYNEQFF.

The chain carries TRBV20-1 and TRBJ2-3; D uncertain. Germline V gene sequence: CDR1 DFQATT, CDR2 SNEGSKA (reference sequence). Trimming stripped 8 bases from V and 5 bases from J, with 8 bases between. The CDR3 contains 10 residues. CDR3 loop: CSPLRDTQYF. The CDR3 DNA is TGCAGTCCACTTAGAGATACGCAGTATTTT.

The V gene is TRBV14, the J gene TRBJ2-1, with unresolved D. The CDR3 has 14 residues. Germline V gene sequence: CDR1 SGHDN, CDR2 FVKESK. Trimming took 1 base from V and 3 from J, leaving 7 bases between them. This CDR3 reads CASSQVAGYNEQFF. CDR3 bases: TGTGCCAGCAGCCAAGTCGCAGGCTACAATGAGCAGTTCTTC.

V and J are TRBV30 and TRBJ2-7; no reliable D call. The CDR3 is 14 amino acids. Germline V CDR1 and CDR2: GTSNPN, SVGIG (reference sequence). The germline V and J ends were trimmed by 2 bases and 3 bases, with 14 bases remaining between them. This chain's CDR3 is CAWSRPLGHYEQYF. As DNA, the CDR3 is TGTGCCTGGAGTAGACCTCTGGGCCACTACGAGCAGTACTTC.

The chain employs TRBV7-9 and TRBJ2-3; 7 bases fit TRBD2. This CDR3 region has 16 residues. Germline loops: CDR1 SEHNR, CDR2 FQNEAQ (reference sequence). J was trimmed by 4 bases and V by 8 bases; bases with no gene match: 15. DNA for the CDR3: TGTGCCAGCTTCGAGACCGCGGGGGTGGGCGCAGATACGCAGTATTTT. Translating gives CASFETAGVGADTQYF.

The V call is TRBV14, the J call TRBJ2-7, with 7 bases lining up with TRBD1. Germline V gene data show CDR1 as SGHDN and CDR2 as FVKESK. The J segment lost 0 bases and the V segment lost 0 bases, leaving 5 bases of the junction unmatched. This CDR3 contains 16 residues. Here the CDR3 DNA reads TGTGCCAGCAGCCAAGACCCCAGGGGGTTCTCCTACGAGCAGTACTTC. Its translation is CASSQDPRGFSYEQYF.